Listed here are 25 T cell receptor beta chains from one sample, sequenced in a study of PD-1 blockade in mismatch repair-deficient tumors. Assay used: immunoSEQ multiplex PCR; TCRdb lists only in-frame clones, some missing. The sample records roughly 70,000 clones, almost 80% being singletons. Sequenced material: peripheral blood, taken 2 weeks after starting pembrolizumab. All receptors derive from an adult with mismatch repair-deficient cancer.

V usage is TRBV18 and J usage is TRBJ2-3; D is ambiguous. V dropped 2 bases and J dropped 3 bases, with 3 bases sitting between them. Germline lookup yields CDR1 KGHSH and CDR2 LQKENI. There are 12 residues in the CDR3. Here the CDR3 DNA reads TGTGCCAGCTCACCAGGGACAGATACGCAGTATTTT. It translates to CASSPGTDTQYF.

The chain recombines TRBV30 with TRBJ1-2; D perhaps matches TRBD1 (6 bases). This CDR3 is built from 13 residues. With 8 bases removed from V and 3 bases from J, the gap between germline ends came to 16 bases. The germline gives CDR1 GTSNPN, CDR2 SVGIG (reference sequence). The CDR3 here is CASSSRGDYGYTF. The CDR3 DNA follows: TGTGCCAGCTCCTCGAGGGGGGACTATGGCTACACCTTC.

This sequence joins TRBV18 and TRBJ2-1, with a weak D call TRBD2 (6 bases). Germline lookup yields CDR1 KGHSH and CDR2 LQKENI. The CDR3 has 13 residues. Trimming stripped 2 bases from V and 10 bases from J, with 12 bases between. CDR3 nucleotides: TGTGCCAGCTCACCAGGAGGGATTCAGGAGCAGTTCTTC. Encoded protein: CASSPGGIQEQFF.

This chain joins TRBV6-6 and TRBJ1-5; 7 bases match TRBD1. V was pared by 5 bases and J by 4 bases, with 5 bases of the junction left unmatched. From germline, CDR1 is MNHNY and CDR2 SVGAGI (reference sequence). The CDR3 runs 14 residues. The CDR3 loop is CASSGQVGNQPQHF. Written as DNA, the CDR3 is TGTGCCAGCAGTGGACAGGTTGGAAATCAGCCCCAGCATTTT.

The chain has TRBV11-1 and TRBJ1-1; a weak D match, TRBD1 (5 bases). The CDR3 has 14 residues. V lost 1 base and J lost 1, with 7 bases in between. Germline loops: CDR1 SGHAT, CDR2 FQDESV (reference sequence). The CDR3 DNA follows: TGTGCCAGCAGCTTAGGGGGCTCGAACACTGAAGCTTTCTTT. It is translated as CASSLGGSNTEAFF.

This clone has a single count. The chain uses TRBV6-6 and TRBJ1-1; D is undetermined. Trimming removed 0 bases at V and 4 bases at J, with 12 bases between. CDR3 length equals 15 residues. Looked up from germline, CDR1 is MNHNY and CDR2 is SVGAGI (reference sequence). DNA of the CDR3: TGTGCCAGCAGTTACTCCGCCGGGGTGTTCACTGAAGCTTTCTTT. Its translation is CASSYSAGVFTEAFF.

The chain combines TRBV18 with TRBJ2-2; D possibly corresponds to TRBD1 (5 bases). Germline CDR1 KGHSH, CDR2 LQKENI. The CDR3 length is 18 residues. V was pared by 0 bases and J by 1 base, with 15 bases between. The CDR3 region is CASSPPSGQTLNTGELFF. The CDR3 bases are TGTGCCAGCTCACCACCTTCAGGACAAACCTTGAACACCGGGGAGCTGTTTTTT.

This chain connects TRBV9 to TRBJ1-5; TRBD1 aligns across 7 bases. V lost 4 bases, J lost 0 bases, and 1 base stayed unmatched. Germline assignment: CDR1 SGDLS and CDR2 YYNGEE. This CDR3 contains 14 residues. The CDR3 DNA is TGTGCCAGCAGCCCAGGGGGTAGCAATCAGCCCCAGCATTTT. This codes for CASSPGGSNQPQHF.

The rearrangement links TRBV28 to TRBJ1-1; TRBD1 is a possible D gene (6 bases). There are 13 residues in the CDR3. The germline V gene has CDR1 MDHEN and CDR2 SYDVKM. V was shortened by 8 bases and J by 1 base, with 11 bases between the two germline ends. Here the CDR3 reads CASPKDRNTEAFF. Written as DNA, the CDR3 is TGTGCCAGCCCCAAGGACAGGAACACTGAAGCTTTCTTT. The whole variable domain, remainder taken from reference TRBV28 and TRBJ1-1, is DVKVTQSSRYLVKRTGEKVFLECVQDMDHENMFWYRQDPGLGLRLIYFSYDVKMKEKGDIPEGYSVSREKKERFSLILESASTNQTSMYLCASPKDRNTEAFFGQGTRLTVV.

V is TRBV11-2 and J is TRBJ2-3, with D tentatively TRBD2 (6 bases). Trimming removed 5 bases at V and 0 bases at J, with 15 bases between. This CDR3 comprises 16 residues. Per the germline V gene, CDR1 is SGHAT and CDR2 is FQNNGV. In nucleotides, the CDR3 is TGTGCCAGCAGCCCCGTGGGCGGGATTAGCACAGATACGCAGTATTTT. Encoded protein: CASSPVGGISTDTQYF.

The rearrangement links TRBV19 to TRBJ2-6; maybe TRBD2 (5 bases). The CDR3 spans 10 residues. Germline CDR1 LNHDA, CDR2 SQIVND (reference sequence). V dropped 8 bases and J dropped 12 bases, with 8 bases sitting between them. This chain's CDR3 is CASGGPVLTF. The CDR3 DNA reads as TGTGCCAGTGGAGGTCCCGTCCTGACTTTC.

This clone was seen just once. This chain joins TRBV6-6 and TRBJ1-5; D perhaps matches TRBD1 (5 bases). V was clipped by 5 bases and J by 7 bases, with 15 bases between them. The V gene's germline CDR1 is MNHNY and CDR2 SVGAGI (reference sequence). The length of the CDR3 is 14 residues. The CDR3 DNA reads TGTGCCAGCAGTCCTCAGGGATTTGAGCAGCCCCAGCATTTT. It codes for CASSPQGFEQPQHF.

The J gene is TRBJ2-1, the V gene TRBV4-1, with no clear D. There are 17 residues in the CDR3. Trimming left V 1 base short and J 2 bases short, with 15 bases between. Germline CDR1 is MGHRA and CDR2 is YSYEKL. CDR3 amino acids: CASSQVDMGFTYNEQFF. CDR3 nucleotide sequence: TGCGCCAGCAGCCAAGTTGATATGGGTTTCACCTACAATGAGCAGTTCTTC.

The chain combines TRBV7-8 with TRBJ1-1; D is unclear. Germline lookup yields CDR1 SGHVS and CDR2 FQNEAQ. The CDR3 has 13 residues. With 8 bases removed from V and 3 bases from J, the gap between germline ends came to 13 bases. CDR3 sequence reads: CASRSAQYTEAFF. As DNA, the CDR3 is TGTGCCAGCCGATCGGCCCAATACACTGAAGCTTTCTTT.

The J gene is TRBJ2-1, the V gene TRBV7-2; D could derive from TRBD1 or TRBD2 (5 bases each). The CDR3 is 15 residues long. Trimming left V 3 bases short and J 4 bases short, with 13 bases between. From germline, CDR1 is SGHTA and CDR2 FQGNSA. This chain's CDR3 is CASSFGADIYNEQFF. CDR3 nucleotide sequence: TGTGCCAGCAGCTTCGGGGCAGACATTTACAATGAGCAGTTCTTC.

The chain is built from TRBV11-2 and TRBJ2-3, with TRBD2 identical over 11 bases. The CDR3 loop spans 16 amino acids. The germline gives CDR1 SGHAT, CDR2 FQNNGV. The V segment lost 1 base and the J segment 2 bases; nucleotides outside the gene matches: 2. For the CDR3, the DNA is TGTGCCAGCAGCTTAGGACTAGCGGGGTACACAGATACGCAGTATTTT. Its protein product is CASSLGLAGYTDTQYF.

The gene calls are TRBV4-3 and TRBJ2-5, with D uncertain. Per the germline V gene, CDR1 is LGHNA and CDR2 is YSLEER. V lost 2 bases, J lost 7 bases, and 14 bases lay in between. The CDR3 has 14 amino acids. In DNA, the CDR3 is TGCGCCAGCAGCCAATCTAGGGAATCCGGGACCCAGTACTTC. Translating it yields CASSQSRESGTQYF.

A few counts support this clone. The genes are TRBV18 and TRBJ2-7; D possibly matches TRBD1 or TRBD2 (5 bases each). Between the trimmed V and J ends, which lost 3 bases and 5 bases, there was a span of 11 bases. Germline lookup yields CDR1 KGHSH and CDR2 LQKENI. This CDR3 is 13 amino acids long. CDR3 in amino acids: CASSPSGTDEQYF. CDR3 DNA: TGTGCCAGCTCACCGTCAGGGACGGACGAGCAGTACTTC.

The rearrangement joins TRBV19 to TRBJ1-2; no clear D. Germline CDR1 LNHDA, CDR2 SQIVND (reference sequence). The CDR3 loop spans 14 amino acids. The V end was cut by 5 bases, the J end by 0 bases, with 10 bases between. The CDR3 DNA reads as TGTGCCAGTAGTCTTGGACGGACTAACTATGGCTACACCTTC. Its protein product is CASSLGRTNYGYTF.

This chain joins TRBV30 and TRBJ2-7; D gene ambiguous. Germline CDR1 is GTSNPN and CDR2 is SVGIG (reference sequence). Between the trimmed V and J ends, which lost 3 bases and 0 bases, there was a span of 12 bases. The length of the CDR3 is 14 residues. CDR3 DNA: TGTGCCTGGAGCCCGCGACTCCTCTCCTACGAGCAGTACTTC. Residues: CAWSPRLLSYEQYF.

This sequence joins TRBV30 and TRBJ1-2; D gene unclear. V gave up 5 bases and J gave up 6 bases, with 22 bases separating them. This CDR3 has 15 residues. CDR1 is GTSNPN, CDR2 SVGIG, per germline (reference sequence). In DNA form, the CDR3 reads TGTGCCTGGGTCAGTTGGGAAAGGCAGGAGAATGGCTACACCTTC. It specifies CAWVSWERQENGYTF.

V gene TRBV30 combines with J gene TRBJ2-2, with D uncertain. There are 13 residues in the CDR3. Trimming took 3 bases from V and 6 from J, leaving 11 bases between them. The germline V gene encodes CDR1 GTSNPN and CDR2 SVGIG (reference sequence). The CDR3 loop is CAWSRQAAGELFF. In DNA, the CDR3 is TGTGCCTGGAGCCGGCAGGCCGCCGGGGAGCTGTTTTTT.

The chain uses TRBV10-3 and TRBJ1-4; no clear D gene. Germline V lookup: CDR1 ENHRY, CDR2 SYGVKD. The CDR3 has 13 amino acids. Trimming shortened V by 4 bases and J by 0 bases, and 3 bases separated the two germline ends. The chain's CDR3 is CAISAATNEKLFF. DNA of the CDR3: TGTGCCATCAGTGCAGCAACTAATGAAAAACTGTTTTTT.

This clone showed up just a few times. The chain employs TRBV11-2 and TRBJ1-5; no firm D call. Germline V gives CDR1 SGHAT, CDR2 FQNNGV. This CDR3 spans 15 amino acids. V gave up 5 bases and J gave up 0 bases, with 11 bases separating them. CDR3: CASSQAGGSNQPQHF. CDR3 coding DNA: TGTGCCAGCAGCCAAGCCGGCGGTAGCAATCAGCCCCAGCATTTT.

The genes are TRBV29-1 and TRBJ2-1; D gene ambiguous. The germline gives CDR1 SQVTM, CDR2 ANQGSEA. This CDR3 comprises 13 residues. Trimming cost V 4 bases and J 3 bases, with 10 bases left between them. Here the CDR3 DNA reads TGCAGCGTTGGGTTTGGCAGCTACAATGAGCAGTTCTTC. Translating it yields CSVGFGSYNEQFF.